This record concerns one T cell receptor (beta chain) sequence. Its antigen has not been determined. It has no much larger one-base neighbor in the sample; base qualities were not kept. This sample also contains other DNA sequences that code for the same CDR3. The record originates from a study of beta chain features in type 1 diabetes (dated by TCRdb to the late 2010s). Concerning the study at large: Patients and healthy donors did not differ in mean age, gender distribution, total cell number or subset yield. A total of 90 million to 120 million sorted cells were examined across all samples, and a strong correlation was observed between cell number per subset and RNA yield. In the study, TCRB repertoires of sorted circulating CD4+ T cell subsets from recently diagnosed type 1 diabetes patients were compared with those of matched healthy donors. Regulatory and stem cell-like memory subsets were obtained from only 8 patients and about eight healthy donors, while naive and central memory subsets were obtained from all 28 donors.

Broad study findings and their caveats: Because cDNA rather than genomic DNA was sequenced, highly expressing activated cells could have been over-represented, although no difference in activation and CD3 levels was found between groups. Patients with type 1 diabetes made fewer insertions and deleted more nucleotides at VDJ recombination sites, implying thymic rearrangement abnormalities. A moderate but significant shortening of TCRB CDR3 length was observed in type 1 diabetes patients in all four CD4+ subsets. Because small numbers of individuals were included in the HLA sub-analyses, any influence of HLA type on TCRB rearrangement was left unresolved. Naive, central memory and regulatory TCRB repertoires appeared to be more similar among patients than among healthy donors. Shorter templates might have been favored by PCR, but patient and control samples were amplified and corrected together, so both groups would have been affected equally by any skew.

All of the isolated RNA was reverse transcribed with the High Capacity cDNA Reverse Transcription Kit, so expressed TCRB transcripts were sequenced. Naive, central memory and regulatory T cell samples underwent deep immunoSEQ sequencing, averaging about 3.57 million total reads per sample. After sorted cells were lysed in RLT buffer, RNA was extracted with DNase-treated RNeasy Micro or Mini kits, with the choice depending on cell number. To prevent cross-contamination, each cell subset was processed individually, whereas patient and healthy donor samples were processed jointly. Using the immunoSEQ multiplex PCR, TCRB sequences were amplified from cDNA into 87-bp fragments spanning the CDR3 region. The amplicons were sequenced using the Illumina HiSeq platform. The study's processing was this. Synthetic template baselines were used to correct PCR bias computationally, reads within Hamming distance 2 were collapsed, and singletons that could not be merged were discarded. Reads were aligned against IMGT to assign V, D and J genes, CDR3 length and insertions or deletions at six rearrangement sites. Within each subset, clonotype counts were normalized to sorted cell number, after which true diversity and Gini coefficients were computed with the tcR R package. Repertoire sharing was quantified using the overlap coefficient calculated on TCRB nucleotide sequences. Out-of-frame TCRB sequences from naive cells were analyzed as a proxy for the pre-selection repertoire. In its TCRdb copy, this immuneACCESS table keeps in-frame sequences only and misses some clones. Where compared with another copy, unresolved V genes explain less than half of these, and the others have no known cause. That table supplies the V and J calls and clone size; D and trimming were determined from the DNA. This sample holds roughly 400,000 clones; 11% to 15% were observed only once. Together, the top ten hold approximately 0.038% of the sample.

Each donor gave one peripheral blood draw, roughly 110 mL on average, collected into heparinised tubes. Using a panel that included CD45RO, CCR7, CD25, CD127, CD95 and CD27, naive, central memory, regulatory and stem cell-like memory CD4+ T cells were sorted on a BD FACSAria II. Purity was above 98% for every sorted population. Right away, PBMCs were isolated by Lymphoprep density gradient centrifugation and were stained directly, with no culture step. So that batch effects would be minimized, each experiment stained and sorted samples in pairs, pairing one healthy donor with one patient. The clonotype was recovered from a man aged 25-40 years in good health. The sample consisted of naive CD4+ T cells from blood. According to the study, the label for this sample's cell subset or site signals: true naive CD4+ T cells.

CDR3 reads: CASSVVGSGTDTQYF. The base sequence is TGTGCCAGCAGCGTAGTAGGGAGTGGCACAGATACGCAGTATTTT. This sequence uses TRBV9 and TRBJ2-3; matching of 5 bases hints at TRBD2 as the D gene. Trimming takes 0 bases from V and 1 base from J, and the germline ends sit 9 bases apart. Counted from cysteine to phenylalanine, this CDR3 has 15 amino acids. The sequence is cut down to CDR3 DNA, 45 bases in frame from base 1. Via the germline V gene, CDR1 is SGDLS and CDR2 YYNGEE.